This TCR beta chain was found in a study of control samples from healthy donors and cancer patients. CDR1 is MNHNY and CDR2 is SVGAGI in the germline V gene (reference sequence). There are 14 residues in the CDR3. The V and J ends lost 7 bases and 3 bases, in that order; junction bases with no gene match: 8. The protocol was immunoSEQ multiplex PCR, while the TCRdb copy is restricted to in-frame clones and leaves out a portion. The repertoire holds 75,000 to 90,000 clones, with 70% to 90% as singletons. The sequenced sample was blood. This clonotype was sampled from a woman aged 40 to 50 in good health. This chain joins TRBV6-6 and TRBJ1-1; TRBD1 agrees at 7 bases. The CDR3 sequence is CASNKRDSDTEAFF. In DNA, the CDR3 is TGTGCCAGCAACAAACGGGACAGTGACACTGAAGCTTTCTTT.